The rows below give T cell receptor beta chains drawn from one sample of a study of OX40 agonist ivuxolimab in advanced cancers. TCRdb's table, derived via immunoSEQ multiplex PCR, lists solely in-frame clones and lacks some. Of under 75,000 clones in the sample, approximately 88% were seen once. The starting material was CD4+ or CD8+ T cells sorted from blood, obtained in a trial of the OX40 agonist ivuxolimab. These receptors were taken from an adult with an advanced solid tumor such as melanoma, head and neck, liver or kidney cancer. Both conserved end residues are trimmed from each CDR3. Some rows have no size entry. The others give once, few or many, or a class for an expanded clone.

ASSLNRVDTEAF	NA	TRBV27	TRBJ1-1
ASSLEQGKTYEQY	NA	TRBV5-1	TRBJ2-7
SVVRQGGRYEQY	NA	TRBV29-1	TRBJ2-7
ASSFLGGGNQPQH	NA	TRBV27	TRBJ1-5
AWSVQSTGDTEAF	NA	TRBV30	TRBJ1-1
ASSEGVGNQPQH	once	TRBV2	TRBJ1-5
ASSPRPEDTEAF	NA	TRBV5-1	TRBJ1-1
ASSFSRLGQF	few	TRBV5-4	TRBJ2-1
ASSLGGDPYNEQF	NA	TRBV5-1	TRBJ2-1
ASSGGQMNTEAF	NA	TRBV5-1	TRBJ1-1
ASSLYQSSVRQETQY	NA	TRBV5-1	TRBJ2-5
ASSIDRGLDGYT	few	TRBV19	TRBJ1-2
ASSPQGANNSPLH	NA	TRBV13	TRBJ1-6
ASSPGALITDTQY	NA	TRBV18	TRBJ2-3
ASRMTGSSTDTQY	NA	TRBV2	TRBJ2-3
ASSPLGTSGFNEQF	NA	TRBV18	TRBJ2-1
ASSLGAPGVTEAF	NA	TRBV5-6	TRBJ1-1
ASSPWTGSIAGNTIY	once	TRBV28	TRBJ1-3
ASSRGSSYEQY	NA	TRBV5-6	TRBJ2-7
ASSRGGRGEYGYT	NA	TRBV5-5	TRBJ1-2
ATKALRGSQPQH	NA	TRBV19	TRBJ1-5
SVDRGDTEAF	NA	TRBV29-1	TRBJ1-1